Listed here are 17 T cell receptor beta chains from one sample, sequenced in a study of blood T cell repertoires in COVID-19 (dated by TCRdb to the early 2020s). The method was the immunoSEQ multiplex PCR assay. Imported from immuneACCESS, the table was reduced by TCRdb to in-frame sequences with V and J called. These copies leave out some clones; in studies compared against another copy, an unresolved V gene accounts for under half, and the cause of the remainder is not known. The table for this sample lists about 140,000 clones; less than 90% of them were counted only once. 5.5% of the sample lies in the top ten. The material sequenced was PBMCs or T cells enriched from blood (not recorded which). These receptors all come from a man in his forties with acute COVID-19.

The chain recombines TRBV28 with TRBJ2-7; 8 bases match TRBD2. The CDR3 length is 14 residues. V trimming: 7 bases; J trimming: 2 bases; junction bases outside the gene matches: 7. Germline assignment: CDR1 MDHEN and CDR2 SYDVKM. The CDR3 sequence: CASTGGDIAYEQYF. The CDR3 region has the DNA TGTGCCAGCACCGGGGGGGACATTGCCTACGAGCAGTACTTC.

The chain has TRBV4-3 and TRBJ2-7; 11 nucleotides line up with TRBD2. With V trimmed by 0 bases and J by 6 bases, 7 bases remained unmatched. This CDR3 has 16 residues. Germline V gene lookup returns CDR1 LGHNA and CDR2 YSLEER. The CDR3 is CASSQDLAGGRGEQYF. Written as DNA, the CDR3 is TGCGCCAGCAGCCAAGACCTAGCGGGAGGTAGGGGCGAGCAGTACTTC.

V and J are TRBV27 and TRBJ1-3; no reliable D call. This CDR3 region has 15 residues. Germline V gene sequence: CDR1 MNHEY, CDR2 SMNVEV (reference sequence). The ends were cut back, 6 bases at V and 2 bases at J, with 14 bases in the middle. CDR3 nucleotide sequence: TGTGCCAGCAGCGTTCTCTCCAGGCCTGGAAACACCATATATTTT. It codes for CASSVLSRPGNTIYF.

The chain is built from TRBV7-6 and TRBJ1-1, with TRBD1 matching over 7 bases. The V and J ends lost 6 bases and 3 bases, in that order; junction bases with no gene match: 4. Germline V gene lookup returns CDR1 SGHVS and CDR2 FNYEAQ. This CDR3 has 13 amino acids. The CDR3 nucleotides are TGTGCCAGCAGAAGGACAGGTTACACTGAAGCTTTCTTT. It specifies CASRRTGYTEAFF.

V is TRBV10-3 and J is TRBJ2-5; 9 bases agree with TRBD1. Trimming at V came to 0 bases and at J to 4 bases, leaving 9 bases not matched to a gene. This CDR3 contains 17 residues. CDR1 and CDR2 from the germline V gene are ENHRY and SYGVKD. CDR3 DNA: TGTGCCATCAGTGAGTCGAGAGGACAGGGGACGAGAGAGACCCAGTACTTC. This sequence encodes CAISESRGQGTRETQYF.

V and J are TRBV24-1 and TRBJ2-6; tentatively, D is TRBD2 (5 bases). CDR3 length: 16 residues. Trimming cost V 7 bases and J 0 bases, with 12 bases left between them. Germline lookup yields CDR1 KGHDR and CDR2 SFDVKD. The CDR3 here is CATRKPRVSGANVLTF. In nucleotides, the CDR3 is TGTGCCACCAGGAAACCGAGGGTCTCTGGGGCCAACGTCCTGACTTTC.

J is TRBJ2-2 and V is TRBV4-3; TRBD2 matches 8 bases. The V segment lost 1 base and the J segment 6 bases; nucleotides outside the gene matches: 7. This CDR3 contains 16 residues. Germline V CDR1 and CDR2: LGHNA, YSLEER. CDR3 in DNA: TGCGCCAGCAGCCAAGGGCCAGCGGGAGAGGCCGGGGAGCTGTTTTTT. Translating it yields CASSQGPAGEAGELFF.

The V and J genes are TRBV10-2 and TRBJ2-1, with TRBD1 as a possible D gene (5 bases). The CDR3 is 15 residues long. Trimming cost V 2 bases and J 6 bases, with 14 bases left between them. Germline CDR1 is WSHSY and CDR2 is SAAADI. The CDR3 DNA reads as TGCGCCAGCAGTGAGAGGAGAACAGGTCCCAATGAGCAGTTCTTC. Encoded protein: CASSERRTGPNEQFF.

This clone appeared a single time. The rearrangement links TRBV13 to TRBJ2-1; 8 bases fit TRBD1. Germline CDR1 and CDR2: PRHDT and FYEKMQ (reference sequence). V was pared by 1 base and J by 3 bases, with 5 bases of the junction left unmatched. The CDR3 extends over 16 amino acids. The CDR3 loop is CASSLVATGDYNEQFF. The CDR3 DNA reads as TGTGCCAGCAGCTTAGTGGCGACAGGGGACTACAATGAGCAGTTCTTC.

This clone was seen a single time. The J gene is TRBJ2-2, the V gene TRBV6-5, with D unclear. Trimming removed 2 bases at V and 5 bases at J, with 9 bases between. Germline V gives CDR1 MNHEY, CDR2 SVGAGI. The CDR3 contains 14 residues. In nucleotides, the CDR3 is TGTGCCAGCAGTTACCCCGGTAGTACCGGGGAGCTGTTTTTT. Residues: CASSYPGSTGELFF.

The chain links TRBV30 to TRBJ1-5, with TRBD1 matching over 7 bases. After removal of 3 bases from V and 6 bases from J, the junction contained 11 bases not matched to a gene. Germline V gene data show CDR1 as GTSNPN and CDR2 as SVGIG (reference sequence). The CDR3 consists of 15 residues. The CDR3: CAWSSRDSLSQPQHF. The CDR3 DNA reads as TGTGCCTGGAGCAGCCGGGACAGCCTATCTCAGCCCCAGCATTTT.

The rearrangement uses TRBV5-4 and TRBJ2-1, with 7 positions matching TRBD1. Looked up from germline, CDR1 is SGHNT and CDR2 is YYREEE (reference sequence). V was clipped by 2 bases and J by 4 bases; unmatched bases: 6. CDR3 length: 15 residues. DNA for the CDR3: TGTGCCAGCAGCTTAACAGGGGCCTTTTACAATGAGCAGTTCTTC. Protein sequence: CASSLTGAFYNEQFF. Full variable domain (missing parts from reference TRBV5-4 and TRBJ2-1): ETGVTQSPTHLIKTRGQQVTLRCSSQSGHNTVSWYQQALGQGPQFIFQYYREEENGRGNFPPRFSGLQFPNYSSELNVNALELDDSALYLCASSLTGAFYNEQFFGPGTRLTVL.

This chain uses TRBV7-9 with TRBJ2-1, with D tentatively TRBD1 (6 bases). The CDR3 loop spans 16 amino acids. Per germline, CDR1 SEHNR and CDR2 FQNEAQ (reference sequence). Trimming removed 5 bases from V and 9 bases from J, with 23 bases in between. The CDR3 sequence: CASSRVRDIGSGEQFF. The CDR3 DNA reads as TGTGCCAGCAGCCGCGTCCGGGACATCGGCTCCGGTGAGCAGTTCTTC.

The chain uses TRBV14 and TRBJ1-6, with D tentatively TRBD1 (6 bases). The CDR3 loop spans 14 amino acids. CDR1 and CDR2 (germline): SGHDN, FVKESK. The V gene lost 2 bases and the J gene lost 9 bases, with 11 bases spanning the gap. DNA for the CDR3: TGTGCCAGCAGCCAATACCAGGGGAGTTCACCCCTCCACTTT. Residues: CASSQYQGSSPLHF. Drawing the rest from reference TRBV14 and TRBJ1-6, the complete variable domain is EAGVTQFPSHSVIEKGQTVTLRCDPISGHDNLYWYRRVMGKEIKFLLHFVKESKQDESGMPNNRFLAERTGGTYSTLKVQPAELEDSGVYFCASSQYQGSSPLHFGNGTRLTVT.

J is TRBJ1-3 and V is TRBV7-6; perhaps TRBD1 as D (5 bases). Between the trimmed V and J ends, which lost 4 bases and 2 bases, there was a span of 15 bases. The CDR3 loop spans 16 amino acids. Germline V gives CDR1 SGHVS, CDR2 FNYEAQ. For the CDR3, the DNA is TGTGCCAGCAGCTCATCCGGCGGGGGGGCTGGAAACACCATATATTTT. Translation gives CASSSSGGGAGNTIYF.

This clone was recorded many times. The rearrangement uses TRBV2 and TRBJ1-2; 10 positions match TRBD1. With V trimmed by 4 bases and J by 8 bases, 7 bases remained unmatched. The CDR3 extends over 14 amino acids. The germline V gene encodes CDR1 SNHLY and CDR2 FYNNEI. CDR3 nucleotides: TGTGCCAGCAGTGGGGACAGGGGAATAAGGGGCTACACCTTC. Translation: CASSGDRGIRGYTF.

V and J are TRBV19 and TRBJ2-7, with a tentative D call TRBD1 (6 bases). The germline CDR1 and CDR2 sequences are LNHDA and SQIVND (reference sequence). The V end was cut by 10 bases, the J end by 3 bases, with 10 bases between. This CDR3 is 11 amino acids long. CDR3 amino acids: CATIQGYEQYF. The DNA for the CDR3 is TGTGCCACCATACAGGGCTACGAGCAGTACTTC.